The entry below describes one T cell receptor beta chain. The antigen is undetermined. Germline V gives CDR1 DFQATT, CDR2 SNEGSKA (reference sequence). The CDR3 length is 12 residues. V dropped 3 bases and J dropped 7; count of bases not matched to a gene: 3. TCRdb independently ran MiXCR on the reads; one entry per CDR3 protein. Of 150,000 to 200,000 distinct CDR3 sequences in the sample, around 14% are singletons; the top ten hold 25% to 30%. This sample was taken from a study of T cell repertoires in cytomegalovirus infection. The wider study: Evidence of both CMV infection and a matching HLA type came from public TCR beta signatures.

Study-wide results and caveats: There were HLA-C-restricted CMV-specific TCR beta clonotypes dominating the ex vivo response. Cumulative frequency (of public TCR beta family members) identified carriers of CMV plus the relevant HLA.

This TCR came from a human donor in good health (CMV status not recorded). Some clones in this sample may be carry-over from other donors' samples. Sequenced sample: PBMCs. The chain has TRBV20-1 and TRBJ2-3, with 8 bases matching TRBD2. The CDR3 DNA sequence: TGCAGTGCTAGCGGGGGGGGAAATACGCAGTATTTT. Encoded protein: CSASGGGNTQYF.